The subject of this entry is one T cell receptor (beta chain). As yet, its antigen is unknown. This sample is drawn from a study of cytomegalovirus exposure and HLA in healthy donors. On the study more broadly: The 120 million or so unique TCR beta sequences, from about 170 million T cells, were found by an earlier analysis. Study observations and caveats: A later analysis reportedly identified an Asian-associated ancestry cluster as carrying fewer N-insertions than the 666-donor mean.

The germline CDR1 and CDR2 sequences are GTSNPN and SVGIG (reference sequence). The CDR3 covers 16 residues. Primers for the PCR totalled 60 Vbeta and 13 Jbeta. Repertoires were generated with immunoSEQ multiplex PCR, while TCRdb's copy carries only in-frame clones and drops some. The repertoire holds a few hundred thousand clones, with approximately 79% as singletons. At sampling all donors were nominally healthy, likely with unrecorded immune exposures. This chain connects TRBV30 to TRBJ2-5; 9 bases fit TRBD1. The end of the DNA aligns better with TRBJ2-7, so the J call may be wrong. Sequenced input: PBMCs. The clonotype was recovered from a man aged 18 to 30 in good health and CMV-seronegative. CDR3 nucleotide sequence: TGTGCCTGGAGTCCCCCGGGACAGGGAATCTCCTACGAGCAGTACTTC. The encoded protein is CAWSPPGQGISYEQYF.